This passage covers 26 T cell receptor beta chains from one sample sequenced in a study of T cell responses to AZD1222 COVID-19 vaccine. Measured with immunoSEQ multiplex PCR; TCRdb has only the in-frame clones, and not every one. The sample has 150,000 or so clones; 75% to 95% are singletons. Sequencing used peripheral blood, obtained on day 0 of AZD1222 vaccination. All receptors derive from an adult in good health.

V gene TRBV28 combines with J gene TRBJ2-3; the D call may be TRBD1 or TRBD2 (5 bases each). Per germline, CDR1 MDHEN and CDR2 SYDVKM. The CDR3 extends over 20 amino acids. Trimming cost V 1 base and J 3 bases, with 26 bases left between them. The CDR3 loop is CASSLFPQGEGSGRTDTQYF. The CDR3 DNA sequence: TGTGCCAGCAGTTTATTTCCGCAGGGAGAGGGGTCTGGTAGGACAGATACGCAGTATTTT. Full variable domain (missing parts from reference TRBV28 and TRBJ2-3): DVKVTQSSRYLVKRTGEKVFLECVQDMDHENMFWYRQDPGLGLRLIYFSYDVKMKEKGDIPEGYSVSREKKERFSLILESASTNQTSMYLCASSLFPQGEGSGRTDTQYFGPGTRLTVL.

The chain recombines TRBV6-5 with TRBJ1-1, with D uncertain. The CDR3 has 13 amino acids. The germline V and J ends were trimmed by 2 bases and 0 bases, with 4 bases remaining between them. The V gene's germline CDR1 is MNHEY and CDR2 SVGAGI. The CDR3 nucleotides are TGTGCCAGCAGTTACGGAATGAACACTGAAGCTTTCTTT. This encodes CASSYGMNTEAFF.

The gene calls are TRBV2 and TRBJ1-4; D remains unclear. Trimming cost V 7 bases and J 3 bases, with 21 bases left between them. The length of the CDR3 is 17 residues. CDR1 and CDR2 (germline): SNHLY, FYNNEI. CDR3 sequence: CASILAPSLDANEKLFF. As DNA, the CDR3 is TGTGCCAGCATCTTAGCACCTTCTCTCGACGCTAATGAAAAACTGTTTTTT.

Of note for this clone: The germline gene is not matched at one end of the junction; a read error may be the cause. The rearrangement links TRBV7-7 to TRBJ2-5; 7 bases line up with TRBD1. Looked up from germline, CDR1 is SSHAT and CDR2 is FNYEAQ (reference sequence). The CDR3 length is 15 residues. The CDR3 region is CASSPEATGQETQYF. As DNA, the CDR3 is TGTGCTAGCAGCCCTGAGGCGACAGGGCAAGAGACCCAGTACTTC.

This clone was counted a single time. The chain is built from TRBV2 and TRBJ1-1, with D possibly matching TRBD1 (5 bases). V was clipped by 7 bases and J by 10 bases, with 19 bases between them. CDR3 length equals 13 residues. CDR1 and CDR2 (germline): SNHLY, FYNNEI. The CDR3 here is CASTRGVGGGAFF. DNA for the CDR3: TGTGCCAGCACCCGAGGGGTTGGAGGTGGAGCTTTCTTT.

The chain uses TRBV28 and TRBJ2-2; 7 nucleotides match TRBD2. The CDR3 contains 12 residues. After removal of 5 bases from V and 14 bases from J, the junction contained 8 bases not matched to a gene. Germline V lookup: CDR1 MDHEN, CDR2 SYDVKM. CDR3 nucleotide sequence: TGTGCCAGCAGTATCACGACTAGCAGCCTGTTTTTT. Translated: CASSITTSSLFF.

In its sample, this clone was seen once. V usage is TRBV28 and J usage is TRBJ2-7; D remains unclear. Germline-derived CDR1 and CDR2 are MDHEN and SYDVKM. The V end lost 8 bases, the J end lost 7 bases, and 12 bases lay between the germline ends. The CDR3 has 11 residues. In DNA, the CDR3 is TGTGCCAGCCCACACCCCCCGGAGCAGTACTTC. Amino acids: CASPHPPEQYF.

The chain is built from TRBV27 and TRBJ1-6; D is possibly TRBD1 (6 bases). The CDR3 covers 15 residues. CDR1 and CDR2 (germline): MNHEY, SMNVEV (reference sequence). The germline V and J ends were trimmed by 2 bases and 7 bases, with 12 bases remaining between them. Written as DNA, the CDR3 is TGTGCCAGCAGTTTAAACAGGGTTGGGAATTCACCCCTCCACTTT. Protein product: CASSLNRVGNSPLHF.

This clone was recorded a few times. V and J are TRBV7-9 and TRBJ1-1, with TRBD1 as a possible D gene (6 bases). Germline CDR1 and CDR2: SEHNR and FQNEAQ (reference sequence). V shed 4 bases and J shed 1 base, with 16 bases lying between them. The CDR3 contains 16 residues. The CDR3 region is CASSSGQNLQNTEAFF. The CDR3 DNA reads TGTGCCAGCAGCTCAGGACAGAACCTACAGAACACTGAAGCTTTCTTT.

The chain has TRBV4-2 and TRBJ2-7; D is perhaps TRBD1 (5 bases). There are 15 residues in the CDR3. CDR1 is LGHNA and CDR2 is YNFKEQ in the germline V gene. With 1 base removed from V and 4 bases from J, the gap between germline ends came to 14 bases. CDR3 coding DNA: TGTGCCAGCAGCCAAGCCGGACCCGCAGGGTACGAGCAGTACTTC. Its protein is CASSQAGPAGYEQYF.

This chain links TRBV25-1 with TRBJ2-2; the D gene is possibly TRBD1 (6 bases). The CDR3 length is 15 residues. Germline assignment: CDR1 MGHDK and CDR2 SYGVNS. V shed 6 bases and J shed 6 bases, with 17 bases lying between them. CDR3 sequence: CASRKGDGESGELFF. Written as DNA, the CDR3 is TGTGCCAGCAGGAAGGGGGATGGGGAGTCCGGGGAGCTGTTTTTT.

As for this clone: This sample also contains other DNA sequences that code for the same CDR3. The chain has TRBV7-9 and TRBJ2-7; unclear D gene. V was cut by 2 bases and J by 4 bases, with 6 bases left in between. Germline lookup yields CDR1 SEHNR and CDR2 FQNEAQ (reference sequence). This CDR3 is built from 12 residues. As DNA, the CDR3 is TGTGCCAGCAGCTTATCAGGATACGAGCAGTACTTC. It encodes CASSLSGYEQYF.

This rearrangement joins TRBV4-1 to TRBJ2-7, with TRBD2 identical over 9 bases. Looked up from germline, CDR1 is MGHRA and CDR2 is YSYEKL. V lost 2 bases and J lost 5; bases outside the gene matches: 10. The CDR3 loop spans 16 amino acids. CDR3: CASSQIRAGGSDEQYF. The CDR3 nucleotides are TGCGCCAGCAGCCAAATAAGGGCGGGAGGGTCTGACGAGCAGTACTTC.

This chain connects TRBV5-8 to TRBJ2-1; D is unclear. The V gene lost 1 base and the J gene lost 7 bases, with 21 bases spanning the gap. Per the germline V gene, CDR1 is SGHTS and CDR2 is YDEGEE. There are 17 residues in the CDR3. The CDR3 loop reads CASSLIFSSHQRNEQFF. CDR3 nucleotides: TGTGCCAGCAGCTTGATCTTTTCCTCTCATCAGAGGAATGAGCAGTTCTTC.

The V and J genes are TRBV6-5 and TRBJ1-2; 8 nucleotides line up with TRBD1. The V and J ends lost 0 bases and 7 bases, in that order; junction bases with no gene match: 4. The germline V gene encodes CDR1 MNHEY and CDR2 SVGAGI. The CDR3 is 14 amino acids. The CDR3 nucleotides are TGTGCCAGCAGTTACTCGTGGACAGGGCGTGGCTACACCTTC. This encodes CASSYSWTGRGYTF.

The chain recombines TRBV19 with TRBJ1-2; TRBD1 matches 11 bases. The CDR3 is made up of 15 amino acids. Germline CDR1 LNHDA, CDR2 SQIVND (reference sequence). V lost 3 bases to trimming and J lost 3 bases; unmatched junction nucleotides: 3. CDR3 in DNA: TGTGCCAGTAGTATGACGGGACAGGGGGACTATGGCTACACCTTC. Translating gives CASSMTGQGDYGYTF.

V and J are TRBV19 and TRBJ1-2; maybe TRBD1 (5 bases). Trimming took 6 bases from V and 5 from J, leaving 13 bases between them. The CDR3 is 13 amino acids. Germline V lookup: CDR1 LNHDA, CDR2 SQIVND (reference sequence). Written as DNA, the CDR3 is TGTGCCAGTAGGTCCGGGACCGCTTATGGCTACACCTTC. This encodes CASRSGTAYGYTF.

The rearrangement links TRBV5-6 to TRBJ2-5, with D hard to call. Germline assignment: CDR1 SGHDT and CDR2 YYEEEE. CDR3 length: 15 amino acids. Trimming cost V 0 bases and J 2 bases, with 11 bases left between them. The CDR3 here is CASSLGLVGQETQYF. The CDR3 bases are TGTGCCAGCAGCTTGGGATTGGTAGGACAAGAGACCCAGTACTTC.

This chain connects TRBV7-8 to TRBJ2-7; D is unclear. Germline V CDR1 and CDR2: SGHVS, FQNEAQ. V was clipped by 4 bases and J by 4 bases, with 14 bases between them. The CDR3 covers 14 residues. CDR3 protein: CASSSKTVSYEQYF. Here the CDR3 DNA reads TGTGCCAGCAGCTCAAAGACTGTAAGTTACGAGCAGTACTTC.

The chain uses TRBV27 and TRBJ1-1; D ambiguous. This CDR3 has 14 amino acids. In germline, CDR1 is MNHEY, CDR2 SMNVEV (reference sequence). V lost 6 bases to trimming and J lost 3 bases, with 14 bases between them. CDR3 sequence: CASRLIPGYTEAFF. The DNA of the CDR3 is TGTGCCAGCAGACTAATACCTGGCTACACTGAAGCTTTCTTT.

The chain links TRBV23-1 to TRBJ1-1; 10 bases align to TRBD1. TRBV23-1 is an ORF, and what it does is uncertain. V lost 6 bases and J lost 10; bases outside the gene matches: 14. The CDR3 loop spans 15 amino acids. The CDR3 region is CASSLGQGERYGAFF. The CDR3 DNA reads TGCGCCAGCAGCCTAGGACAGGGGGAAAGGTATGGAGCTTTCTTT.

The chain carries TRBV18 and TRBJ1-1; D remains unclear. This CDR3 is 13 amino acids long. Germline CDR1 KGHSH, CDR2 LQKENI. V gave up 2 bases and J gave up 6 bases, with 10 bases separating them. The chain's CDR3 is CASSPGYWAEAFF. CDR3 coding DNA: TGTGCCAGCTCACCAGGGTATTGGGCTGAAGCTTTCTTT.

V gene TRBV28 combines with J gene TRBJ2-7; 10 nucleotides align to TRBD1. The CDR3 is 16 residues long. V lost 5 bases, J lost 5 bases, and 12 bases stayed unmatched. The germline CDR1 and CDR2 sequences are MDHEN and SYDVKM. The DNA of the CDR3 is TGTGCCAGCAGTCTGACACCGGGACAGGGGTCCAACGAGCAGTACTTC. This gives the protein CASSLTPGQGSNEQYF.

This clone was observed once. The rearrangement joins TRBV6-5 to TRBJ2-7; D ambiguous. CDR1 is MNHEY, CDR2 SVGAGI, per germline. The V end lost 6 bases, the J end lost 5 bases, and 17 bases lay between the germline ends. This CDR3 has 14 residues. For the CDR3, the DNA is TGTGCCAGCAGCCCCTTTCTAGGCCCAGACGAGCAGTACTTC. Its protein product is CASSPFLGPDEQYF.

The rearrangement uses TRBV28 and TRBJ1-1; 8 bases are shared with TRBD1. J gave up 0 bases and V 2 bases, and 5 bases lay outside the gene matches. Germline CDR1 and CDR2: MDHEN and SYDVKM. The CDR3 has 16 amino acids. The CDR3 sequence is CASSLPGDRMNTEAFF. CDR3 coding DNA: TGTGCCAGCAGTTTACCCGGGGACAGGATGAACACTGAAGCTTTCTTT. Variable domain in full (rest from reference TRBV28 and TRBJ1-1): DVKVTQSSRYLVKRTGEKVFLECVQDMDHENMFWYRQDPGLGLRLIYFSYDVKMKEKGDIPEGYSVSREKKERFSLILESASTNQTSMYLCASSLPGDRMNTEAFFGQGTRLTVV.

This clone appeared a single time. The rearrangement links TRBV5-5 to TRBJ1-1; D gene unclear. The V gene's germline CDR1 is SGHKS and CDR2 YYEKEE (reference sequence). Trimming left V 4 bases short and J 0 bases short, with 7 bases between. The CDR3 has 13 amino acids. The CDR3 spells CASSPPLNTEAFF. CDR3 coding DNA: TGTGCCAGCAGCCCCCCCTTGAACACTGAAGCTTTCTTT. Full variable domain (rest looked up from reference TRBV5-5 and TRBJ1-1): DAGVTQSPTHLIKTRGQQVTLRCSPISGHKSVSWYQQVLGQGPQFIFQYYEKEERGRGNFPDRFSARQFPNYSSELNVNALLLGDSALYLCASSPPLNTEAFFGQGTRLTVV.